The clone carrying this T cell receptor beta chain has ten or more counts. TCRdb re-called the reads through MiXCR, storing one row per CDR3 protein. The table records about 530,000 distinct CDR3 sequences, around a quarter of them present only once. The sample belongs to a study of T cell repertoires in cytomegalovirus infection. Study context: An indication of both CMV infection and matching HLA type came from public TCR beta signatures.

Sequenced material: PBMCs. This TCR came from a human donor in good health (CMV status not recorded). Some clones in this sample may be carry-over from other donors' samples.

The CDR3, as DNA: TGTGCCAGCAGCTTTTTTGGGGGTGGGGTCAATGAGCAGTTCTTC. As protein: CASSFFGGGVNEQFF. The chain carries TRBV7-2 and TRBJ2-1, with D perhaps given as TRBD1 or TRBD2 (5 bases each). The germline V gene has CDR1 SGHTA and CDR2 FQGNSA. V was pared by 3 bases and J by 6 bases, with 15 bases between. CDR3 length: 15 residues.